This TCR beta chain was documented in a study of T-cell reconstitution after alpha-beta-depleted transplantation in children. This clonotype has at least ten counts. The junction departs from the called germline gene at one end, perhaps through a read error. Unique molecular identifiers were incorporated into the prepared TCRbeta library. TCRdb processed the PCR reads anew with MiXCR; each CDR3 protein has one entry. This repertoire shows 490,000 or so distinct CDR3 sequences, 9.5% to 15% found once; its top ten account for more than 5.5%. The TCR originated in a human donor who donated a stem cell graft to a child with combined immunodeficiency. The sequencing here drew on PBMCs from the stem cell graft donor, taken from the stem cell graft.

CDR3 loop: CASSWTGTDTQYF. The CDR3 region has the DNA TGCGCCAGCAGCTGGACAGGCACAGATACGCAGTATTTT. The chain links TRBV7-9 to TRBJ2-3; tentatively, D is TRBD1 (6 bases). CDR1 and CDR2 from the germline V gene are SEHNR and FQNEAQ (reference sequence). The CDR3 sequence is 13 residues long.